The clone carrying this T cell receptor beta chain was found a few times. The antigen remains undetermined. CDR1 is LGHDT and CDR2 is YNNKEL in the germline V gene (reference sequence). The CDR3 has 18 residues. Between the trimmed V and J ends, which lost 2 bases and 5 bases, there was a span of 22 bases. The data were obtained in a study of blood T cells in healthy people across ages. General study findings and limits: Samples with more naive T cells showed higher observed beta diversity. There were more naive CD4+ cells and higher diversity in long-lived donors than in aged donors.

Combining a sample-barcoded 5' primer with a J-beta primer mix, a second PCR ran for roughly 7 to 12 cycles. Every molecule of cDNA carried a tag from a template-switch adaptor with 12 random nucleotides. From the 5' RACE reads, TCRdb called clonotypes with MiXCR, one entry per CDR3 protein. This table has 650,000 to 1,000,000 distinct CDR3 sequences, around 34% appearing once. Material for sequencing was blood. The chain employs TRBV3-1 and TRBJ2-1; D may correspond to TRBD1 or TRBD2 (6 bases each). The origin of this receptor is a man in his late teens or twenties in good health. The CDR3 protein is CASSQKIPDWGAHNEQFF. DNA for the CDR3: TGTGCCAGCAGCCAAAAGATTCCCGATTGGGGGGCCCACAATGAGCAGTTCTTC.